This TCR beta chain appears in the sequencing data of a study of blood T cell repertoires in COVID-19. Whole-study context: T cells, B-cell-depleted T cells, or PBMCs supplied cDNA or gDNA.

Some clones are missing from TCRdb's copy, which holds only in-frame ones; the method was immunoSEQ multiplex PCR. Of 200,000 to 250,000 clones listed, more than 75% are singletons. Germline loops: CDR1 SQVTM, CDR2 ANQGSEA. V was cut by 5 bases and J by 8 bases, with 12 bases left in between. The CDR3 spans 11 residues. This clonotype was obtained from a man in his 60s with acute or convalescent COVID-19. The chain recombines TRBV29-1 with TRBJ1-1; D perhaps matches TRBD1 (6 bases). Sequencing was done on a sample of peripheral blood. As DNA, the CDR3 is TGCAGCGTTACGTGGACAGCGGAAGCTTTCTTT. It specifies CSVTWTAEAFF.